In its sample, the clone carrying this T cell receptor (beta chain) was seen a few times. Antigen specificity is unknown. TCRdb re-called the reads through MiXCR, storing one row per CDR3 protein. The table records about 160,000 distinct CDR3 sequences, 17% of them present only once. The data stem from a study of T cell repertoires in cytomegalovirus infection. Study at large: In public TCR beta signatures, there were indications of both CMV infection and matching HLA type. Study-wide findings and caveats: HLA-C-restricted CMV clonotypes gave the most frequent clonotype in two of eight donors.

This TCR derives from a human donor in good health (CMV status not recorded). Some clones in this sample may be carry-over from other donors' samples. The specimen was CD8+ T cells from PBMCs.

The CDR3 DNA follows: TGTGCCAGCAGTTTAGAAAAAGCAAAAAGGAATGAAAAACTGTTTTTT. Residues: CASSLEKAKRNEKLFF. This sequence joins TRBV28 and TRBJ1-4; no firm D call. CDR3 size: 16 residues. V was clipped by 2 bases and J by 5 bases, with 15 bases between them. Germline-derived CDR1 and CDR2 are MDHEN and SYDVKM. Using reference TRBV28 and TRBJ1-4 for the parts outside the CDR3, the full variable domain is DVKVTQSSRYLVKRTGEKVFLECVQDMDHENMFWYRQDPGLGLRLIYFSYDVKMKEKGDIPEGYSVSREKKERFSLILESASTNQTSMYLCASSLEKAKRNEKLFFGSGTQLSVL.